This T cell receptor beta chain was identified during a study of T cell responses to AZD1222 COVID-19 vaccine. Only in-frame clones appear in the TCRdb table, and some are missing; sequencing was by immunoSEQ multiplex PCR. Counted here are some 110,000 clones, roughly 90% occurring once; the ten biggest clones make up roughly 7.1%. Regarding the study as a whole: AZD1222 recipients seropositive at baseline numbered only five or six.

V was cut by 4 bases and J by 3 bases, with 17 bases left in between. Germline loops: CDR1 SGHRS, CDR2 YFSETQ. The CDR3 sequence is 16 residues long. Remarks on this clone: Its antigen remains unidentified.

The TCR was taken from an adult who received the AZD1222 COVID-19 vaccine. The material was peripheral blood, obtained 28 days after the second AZD1222 dose. The chain carries TRBV5-1 and TRBJ1-5, with D uncertain. Here the CDR3 reads CASSPGSPVLNQPQHF. The CDR3 nucleotides read TGCGCCAGCAGCCCCGGTTCCCCCGTTCTCAATCAGCCCCAGCATTTT. Together with reference TRBV5-1 and TRBJ1-5, the CDR3 gives the full variable domain: KAGVTQTPRYLIKTRGQQVTLSCSPISGHRSVSWYQQTPGQGLQFLFEYFSETQRNKGNFPGRFSGRQFSNSRSEMNVSTLELGDSALYLCASSPGSPVLNQPQHFGDGTRLSIL.